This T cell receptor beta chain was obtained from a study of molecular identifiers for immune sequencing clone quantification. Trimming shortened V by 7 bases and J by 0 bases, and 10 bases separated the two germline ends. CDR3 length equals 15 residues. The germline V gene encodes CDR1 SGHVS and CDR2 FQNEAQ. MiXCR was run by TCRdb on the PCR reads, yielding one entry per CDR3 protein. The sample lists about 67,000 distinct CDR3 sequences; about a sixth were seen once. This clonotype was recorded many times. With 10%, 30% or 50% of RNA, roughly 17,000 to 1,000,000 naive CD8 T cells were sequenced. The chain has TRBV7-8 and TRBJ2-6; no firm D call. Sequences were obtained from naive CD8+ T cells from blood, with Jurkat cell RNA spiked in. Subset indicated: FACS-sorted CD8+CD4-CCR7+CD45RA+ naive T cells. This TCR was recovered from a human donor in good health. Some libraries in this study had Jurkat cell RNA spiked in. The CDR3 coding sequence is TGTGCCAGCACCCGGTTTGGCTCTGGGGCCAACGTCCTGACTTTC. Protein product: CASTRFGSGANVLTF.